This T cell receptor beta chain came from a study of cytomegalovirus exposure and HLA in healthy donors. Study findings and constraints: Roughly uniform sequencing depth across donors was assumed, possibly incorrectly. Versus the approximately 720-donor mean, an Asian-associated ancestry cluster reportedly showed fewer N-insertions in a later analysis.

Trimming stripped 5 bases from V and 0 bases from J, with 8 bases between. CDR3 length: 14 residues. The V gene's germline CDR1 is SGHVS and CDR2 FQNEAQ. The PCR ran on 60 Vbeta and 13 Jbeta primers. Assay: immunoSEQ multiplex PCR; the TCRdb copy retains only in-frame clones and omits some. Found here are about 150,000 clones, approximately 80% of them singletons; the top ten hold roughly an eighth. Comments on this clone: No antigen is known for it.

The TCR sequence derives from a middle-aged woman in good health and CMV-seronegative. The V and J genes are TRBV7-8 and TRBJ2-1; D call uncertain. Sequencing was performed on PBMCs. CDR3 sequence (DNA): TGTGCCAGCAGCGTCCTTTCCTCCTACAATGAGCAGTTCTTC. The encoded protein is CASSVLSSYNEQFF.